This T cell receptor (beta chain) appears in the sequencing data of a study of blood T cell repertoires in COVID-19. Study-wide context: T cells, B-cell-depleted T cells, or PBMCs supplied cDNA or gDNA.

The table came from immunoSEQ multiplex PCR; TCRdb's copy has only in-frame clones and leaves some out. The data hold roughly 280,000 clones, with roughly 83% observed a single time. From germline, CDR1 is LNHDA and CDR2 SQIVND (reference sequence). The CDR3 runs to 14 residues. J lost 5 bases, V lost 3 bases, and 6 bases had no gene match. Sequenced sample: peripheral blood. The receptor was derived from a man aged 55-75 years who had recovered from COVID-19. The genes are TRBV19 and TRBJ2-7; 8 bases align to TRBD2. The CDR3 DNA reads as TGTGCCAGTAGTATTCGGGGGGGGCGAAACGAGCAGTACTTC. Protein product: CASSIRGGRNEQYF.